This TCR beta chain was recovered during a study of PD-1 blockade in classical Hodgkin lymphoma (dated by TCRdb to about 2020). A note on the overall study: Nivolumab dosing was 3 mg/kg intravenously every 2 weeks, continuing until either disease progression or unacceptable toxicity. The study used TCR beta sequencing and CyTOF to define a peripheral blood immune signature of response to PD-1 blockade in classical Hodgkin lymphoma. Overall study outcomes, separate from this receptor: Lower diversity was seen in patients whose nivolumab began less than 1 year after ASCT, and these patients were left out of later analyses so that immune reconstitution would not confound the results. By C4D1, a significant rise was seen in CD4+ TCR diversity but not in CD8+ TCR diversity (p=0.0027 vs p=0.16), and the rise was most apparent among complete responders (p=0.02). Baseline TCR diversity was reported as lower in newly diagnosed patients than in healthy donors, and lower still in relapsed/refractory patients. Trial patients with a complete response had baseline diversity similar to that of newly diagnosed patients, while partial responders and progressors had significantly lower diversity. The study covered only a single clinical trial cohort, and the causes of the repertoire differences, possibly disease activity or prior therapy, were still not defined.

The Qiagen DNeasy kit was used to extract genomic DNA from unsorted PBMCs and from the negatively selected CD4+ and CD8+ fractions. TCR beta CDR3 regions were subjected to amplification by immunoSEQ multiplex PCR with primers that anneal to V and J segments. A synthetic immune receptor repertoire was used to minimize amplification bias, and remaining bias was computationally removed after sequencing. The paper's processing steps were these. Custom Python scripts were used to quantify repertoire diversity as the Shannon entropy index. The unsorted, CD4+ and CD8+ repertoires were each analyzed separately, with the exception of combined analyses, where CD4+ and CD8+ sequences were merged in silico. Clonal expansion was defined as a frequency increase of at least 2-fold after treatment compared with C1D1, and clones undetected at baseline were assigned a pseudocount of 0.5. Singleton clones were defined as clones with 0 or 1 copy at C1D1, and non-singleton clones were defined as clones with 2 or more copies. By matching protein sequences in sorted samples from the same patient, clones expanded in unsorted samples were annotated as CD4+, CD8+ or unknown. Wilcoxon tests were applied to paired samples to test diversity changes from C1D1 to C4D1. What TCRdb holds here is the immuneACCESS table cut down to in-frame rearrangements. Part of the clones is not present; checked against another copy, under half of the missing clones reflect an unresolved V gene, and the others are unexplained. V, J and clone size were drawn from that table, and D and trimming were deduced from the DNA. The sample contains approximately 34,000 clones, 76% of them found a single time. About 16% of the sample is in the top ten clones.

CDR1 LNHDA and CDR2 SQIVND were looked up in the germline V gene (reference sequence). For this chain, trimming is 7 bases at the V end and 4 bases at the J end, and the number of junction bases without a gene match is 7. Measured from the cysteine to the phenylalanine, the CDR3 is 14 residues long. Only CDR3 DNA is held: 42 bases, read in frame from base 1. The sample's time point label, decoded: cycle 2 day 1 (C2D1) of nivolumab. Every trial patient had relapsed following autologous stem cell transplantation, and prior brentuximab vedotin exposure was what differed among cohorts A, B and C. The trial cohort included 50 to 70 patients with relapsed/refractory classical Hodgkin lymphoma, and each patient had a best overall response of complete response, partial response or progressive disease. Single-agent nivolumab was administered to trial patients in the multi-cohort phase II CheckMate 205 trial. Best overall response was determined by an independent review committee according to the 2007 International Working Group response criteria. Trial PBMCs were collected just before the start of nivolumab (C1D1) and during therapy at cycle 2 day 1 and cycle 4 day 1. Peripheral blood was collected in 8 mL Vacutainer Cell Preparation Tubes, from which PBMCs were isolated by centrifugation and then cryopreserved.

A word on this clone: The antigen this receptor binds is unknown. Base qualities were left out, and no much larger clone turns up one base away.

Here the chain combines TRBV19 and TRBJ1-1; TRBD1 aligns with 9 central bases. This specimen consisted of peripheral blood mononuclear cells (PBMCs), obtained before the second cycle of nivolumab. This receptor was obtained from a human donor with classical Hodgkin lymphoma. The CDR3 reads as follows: CASKQGAASTEAFF. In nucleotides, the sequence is TGTGCCAGTAAACAGGGGGCAGCGAGCACTGAAGCTTTCTTT.